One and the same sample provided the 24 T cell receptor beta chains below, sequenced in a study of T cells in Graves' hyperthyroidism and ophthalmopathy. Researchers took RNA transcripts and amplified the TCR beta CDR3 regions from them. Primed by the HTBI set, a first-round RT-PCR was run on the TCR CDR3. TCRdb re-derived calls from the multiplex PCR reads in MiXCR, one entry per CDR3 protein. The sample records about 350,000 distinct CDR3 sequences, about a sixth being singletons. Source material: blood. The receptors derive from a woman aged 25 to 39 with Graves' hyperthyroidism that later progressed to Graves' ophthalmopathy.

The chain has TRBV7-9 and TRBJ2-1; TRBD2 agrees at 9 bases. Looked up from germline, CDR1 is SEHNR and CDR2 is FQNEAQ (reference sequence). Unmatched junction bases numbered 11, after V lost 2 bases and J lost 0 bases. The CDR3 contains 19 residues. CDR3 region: CASSLNELAGLVSYNEQFF. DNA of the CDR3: TGTGCCAGCAGCTTAAACGAGCTAGCGGGATTGGTCTCCTACAATGAGCAGTTCTTC.

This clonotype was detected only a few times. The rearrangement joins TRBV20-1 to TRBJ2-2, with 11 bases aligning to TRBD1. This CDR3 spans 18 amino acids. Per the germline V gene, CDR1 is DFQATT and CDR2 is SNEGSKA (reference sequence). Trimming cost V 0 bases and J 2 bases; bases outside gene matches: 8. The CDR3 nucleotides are TGCAGTGCTAGAGACTCCAGGACAGGGGGCGCAAACACCGGGGAGCTGTTTTTT. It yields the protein CSARDSRTGGANTGELFF.

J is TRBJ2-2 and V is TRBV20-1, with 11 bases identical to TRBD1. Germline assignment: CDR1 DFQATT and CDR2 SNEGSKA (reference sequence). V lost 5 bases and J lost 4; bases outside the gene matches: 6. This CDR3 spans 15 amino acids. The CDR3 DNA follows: TGCAGTGCTCTGTCCGGGACAGGGGGCACCGGGGAGCTGTTTTTT. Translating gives CSALSGTGGTGELFF.

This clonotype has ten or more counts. The CDR3 loop reads CASSIGSGPQPQHF. DNA for the CDR3: TGTGCCAGTAGTATAGGGTCAGGGCCTCAGCCCCAGCATTTT. V gene TRBV19 combines with J gene TRBJ1-5, with a weak D call TRBD1 (5 bases). The V gene's germline CDR1 is LNHDA and CDR2 SQIVND (reference sequence). CDR3 size: 14 residues. Trimming stripped 1 base from V and 6 bases from J, with 10 bases between.

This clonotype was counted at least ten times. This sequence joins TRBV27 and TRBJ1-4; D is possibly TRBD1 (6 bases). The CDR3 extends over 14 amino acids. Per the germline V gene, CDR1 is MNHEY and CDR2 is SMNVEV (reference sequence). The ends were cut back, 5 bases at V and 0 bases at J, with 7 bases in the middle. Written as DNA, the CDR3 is TGTGCCAGCAGTAGACAGGCAACTAATGAAAAACTGTTTTTT. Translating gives CASSRQATNEKLFF.

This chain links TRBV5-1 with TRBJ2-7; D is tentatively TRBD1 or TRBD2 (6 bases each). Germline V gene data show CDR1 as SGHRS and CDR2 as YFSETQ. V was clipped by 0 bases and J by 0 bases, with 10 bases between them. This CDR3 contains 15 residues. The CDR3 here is CASSLGQDYSYEQYF. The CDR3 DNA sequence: TGCGCCAGCAGCTTGGGACAGGACTACTCCTACGAGCAGTACTTC.

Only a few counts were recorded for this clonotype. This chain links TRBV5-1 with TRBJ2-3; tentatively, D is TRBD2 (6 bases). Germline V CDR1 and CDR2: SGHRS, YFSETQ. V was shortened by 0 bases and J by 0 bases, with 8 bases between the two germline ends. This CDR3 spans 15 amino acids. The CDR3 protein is CASSLVGTSTDTQYF. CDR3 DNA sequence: TGCGCCAGCAGCTTGGTTGGGACTAGCACAGATACGCAGTATTTT.

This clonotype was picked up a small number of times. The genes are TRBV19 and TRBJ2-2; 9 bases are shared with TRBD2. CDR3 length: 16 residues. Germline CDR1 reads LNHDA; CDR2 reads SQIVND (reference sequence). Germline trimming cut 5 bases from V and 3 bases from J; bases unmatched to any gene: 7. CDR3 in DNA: TGTGCCAGTAGTCCTTCAGCGGGGGGATACACCGGGGAGCTGTTTTTT. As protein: CASSPSAGGYTGELFF.

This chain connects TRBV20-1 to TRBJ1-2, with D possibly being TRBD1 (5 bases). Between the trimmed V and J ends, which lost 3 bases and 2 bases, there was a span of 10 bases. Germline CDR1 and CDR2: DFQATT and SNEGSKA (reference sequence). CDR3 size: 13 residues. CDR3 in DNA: TGCAGTGCTAGCATGACAGAAAACTATGGCTACACCTTC. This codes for CSASMTENYGYTF.

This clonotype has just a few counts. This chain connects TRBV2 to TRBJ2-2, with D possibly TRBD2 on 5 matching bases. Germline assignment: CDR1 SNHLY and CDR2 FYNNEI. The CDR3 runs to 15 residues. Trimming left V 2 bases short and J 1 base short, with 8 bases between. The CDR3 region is CASSETGMNTGELFF. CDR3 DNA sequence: TGTGCCAGCAGTGAAACGGGAATGAACACCGGGGAGCTGTTTTTT.

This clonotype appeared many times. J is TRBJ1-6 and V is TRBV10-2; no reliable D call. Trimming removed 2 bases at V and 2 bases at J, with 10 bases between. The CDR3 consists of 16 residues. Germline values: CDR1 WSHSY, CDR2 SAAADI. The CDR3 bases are TGCGCCAGCAGTGAGCTACAGACCACCTATAATTCACCCCTCCACTTT. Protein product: CASSELQTTYNSPLHF.

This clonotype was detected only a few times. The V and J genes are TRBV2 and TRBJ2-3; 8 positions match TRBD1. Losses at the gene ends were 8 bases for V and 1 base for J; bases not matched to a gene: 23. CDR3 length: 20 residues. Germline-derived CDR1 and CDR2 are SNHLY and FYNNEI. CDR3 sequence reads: CASRNPGRRQGPRGTDTQYF. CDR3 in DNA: TGTGCCAGCCGAAACCCGGGAAGGAGACAGGGGCCTCGGGGCACAGATACGCAGTATTTT. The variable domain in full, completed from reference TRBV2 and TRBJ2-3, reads EPEVTQTPSHQVTQMGQEVILRCVPISNHLYFYWYRQILGQKVEFLVSFYNNEISEKSEIFDDQFSVERPDGSNFTLKIRSTKLEDSAMYFCASRNPGRRQGPRGTDTQYFGPGTRLTVL.

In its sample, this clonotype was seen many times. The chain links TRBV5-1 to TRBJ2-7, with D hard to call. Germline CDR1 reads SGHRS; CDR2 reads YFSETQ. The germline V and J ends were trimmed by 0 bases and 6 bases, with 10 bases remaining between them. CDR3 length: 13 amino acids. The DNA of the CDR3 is TGCGCCAGCAGCTTGGAGGCTCGGGTCGAGCAGTACTTC. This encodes CASSLEARVEQYF.

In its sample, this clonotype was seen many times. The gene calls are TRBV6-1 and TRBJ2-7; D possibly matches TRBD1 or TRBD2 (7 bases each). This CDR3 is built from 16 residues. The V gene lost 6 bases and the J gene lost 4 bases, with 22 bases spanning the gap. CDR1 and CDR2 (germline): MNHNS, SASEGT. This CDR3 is CASRPAPGQRGYEQYF. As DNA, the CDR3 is TGTGCCAGCAGACCCGCCCCGGGACAGCGGGGATACGAGCAGTACTTC.

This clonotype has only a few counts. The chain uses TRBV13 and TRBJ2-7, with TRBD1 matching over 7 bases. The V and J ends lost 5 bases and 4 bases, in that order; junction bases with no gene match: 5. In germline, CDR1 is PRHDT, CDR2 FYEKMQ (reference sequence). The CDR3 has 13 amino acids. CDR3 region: CASSPTQGYEQYF. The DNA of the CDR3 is TGTGCCAGCAGCCCCACACAGGGGTACGAGCAGTACTTC.

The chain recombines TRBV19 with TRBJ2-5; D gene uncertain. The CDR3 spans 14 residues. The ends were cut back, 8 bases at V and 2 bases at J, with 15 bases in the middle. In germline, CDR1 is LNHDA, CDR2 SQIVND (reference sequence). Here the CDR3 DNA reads TGTGCCAGTGCAACAAGTCCCGAGCAAGAGACCCAGTACTTC. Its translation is CASATSPEQETQYF.

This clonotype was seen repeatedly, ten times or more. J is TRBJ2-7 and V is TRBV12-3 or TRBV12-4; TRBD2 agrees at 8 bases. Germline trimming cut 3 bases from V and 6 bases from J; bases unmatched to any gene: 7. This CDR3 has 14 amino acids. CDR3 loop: CASSLLAGRGEQYF. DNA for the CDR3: TGTGCCAGCAGTTTGTTAGCGGGGCGGGGCGAGCAGTACTTC.

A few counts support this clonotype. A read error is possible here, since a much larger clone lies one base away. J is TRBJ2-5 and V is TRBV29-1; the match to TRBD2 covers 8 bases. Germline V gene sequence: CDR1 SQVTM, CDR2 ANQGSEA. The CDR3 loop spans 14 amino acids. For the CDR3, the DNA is TGCAGCGTTCCCGTAGCGGGGCGACAGGAGACCCAGTGCTTC. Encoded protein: CSVPVAGRQETQCF.

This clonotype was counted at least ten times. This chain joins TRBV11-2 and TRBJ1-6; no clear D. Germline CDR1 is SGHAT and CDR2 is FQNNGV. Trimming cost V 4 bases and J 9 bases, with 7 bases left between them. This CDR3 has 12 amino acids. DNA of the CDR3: TGTGCCAGCAGCTCTCTCGGTTCACCCCTCCACTTT. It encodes CASSSLGSPLHF.

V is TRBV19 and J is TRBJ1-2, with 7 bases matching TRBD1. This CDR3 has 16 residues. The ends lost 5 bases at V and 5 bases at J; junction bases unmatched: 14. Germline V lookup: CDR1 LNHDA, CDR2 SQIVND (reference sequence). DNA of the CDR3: TGTGCCAGTAGTCGGGACAGCGGTCCAGGCGGGTATGGCTACACCTTC. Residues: CASSRDSGPGGYGYTF.

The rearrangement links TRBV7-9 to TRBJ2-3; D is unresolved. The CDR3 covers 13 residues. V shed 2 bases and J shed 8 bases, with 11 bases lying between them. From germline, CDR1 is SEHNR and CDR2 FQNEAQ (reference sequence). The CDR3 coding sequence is TGTGCCAGCAGCTTATTGGTTGCCGGTACGCAGTATTTT. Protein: CASSLLVAGTQYF.

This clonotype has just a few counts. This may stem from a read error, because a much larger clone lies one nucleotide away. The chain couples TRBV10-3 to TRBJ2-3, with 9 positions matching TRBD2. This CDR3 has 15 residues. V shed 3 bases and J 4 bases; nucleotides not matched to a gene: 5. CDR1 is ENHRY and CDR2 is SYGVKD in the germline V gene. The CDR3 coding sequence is TGTGCCATCAGTGAAATAGCGGGGGCCCCAGATACGCAGTATTTT. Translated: CAISEIAGAPDTQYF.

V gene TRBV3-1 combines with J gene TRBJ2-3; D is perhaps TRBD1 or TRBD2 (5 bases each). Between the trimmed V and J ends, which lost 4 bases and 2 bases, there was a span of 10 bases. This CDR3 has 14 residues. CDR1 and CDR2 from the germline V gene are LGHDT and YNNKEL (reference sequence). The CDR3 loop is CASSLPGPTDTQYF. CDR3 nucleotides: TGTGCCAGCAGCCTACCGGGACCCACAGATACGCAGTATTTT.

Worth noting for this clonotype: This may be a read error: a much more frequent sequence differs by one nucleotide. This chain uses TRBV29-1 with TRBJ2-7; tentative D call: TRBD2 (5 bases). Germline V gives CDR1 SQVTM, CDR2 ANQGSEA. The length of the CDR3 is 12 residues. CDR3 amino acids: CSAEGDSHEQYF. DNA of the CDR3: TGCAGCGCCGAGGGCGACTCCCACGAGCAGTACTTC.